What follows is one TCR beta chain and its context. Its matching antigen is unknown. The germline gives CDR1 GTSNPN, CDR2 SVGIG (reference sequence). There are 11 residues in the CDR3. These data come from a study of OX40 agonist ivuxolimab in advanced cancers. About the research overall: Recorded diagnoses for dose-escalation patients were hepatocellular carcinoma, melanoma, renal cell or head and neck cancer. Under the entry rules, prior anti-PD-1, anti-PD-L1 or anti-CTLA-4 therapy was allowed, and roughly 43% had some.

The data were produced by immunoSEQ multiplex PCR, yet TCRdb's version contains in-frame clones alone and is incomplete. The sample has tens of thousands of clones; approximately 90% are singletons. Study conclusions and caveats: Fewer expanded clones were found on average in CD4+ than in CD8+ T cells. Clonal expansion was seen in CD4+ and CD8+ blood T cells by week 6 at 0.1 to 3.0 mg/kg.

The V and J genes are TRBV30 and TRBJ1-1, with no clear D. The sequencing used CD4+ or CD8+ T cells sorted from blood, collected in a trial of the OX40 agonist ivuxolimab. This TCR derives from an adult with an advanced solid tumor such as melanoma, head and neck, liver or kidney cancer. Here the CDR3 reads CASSRNTEAFF. CDR3 sequence (DNA): TGTGCAAGCAGTCGGAACACTGAAGCTTTCTTT.